These T cell receptor beta chains were read from a single sample in a study of identical twins. In TCRdb, the 5' RACE reads were re-called with MiXCR into one record per CDR3 protein. The table includes hundreds of thousands of distinct CDR3 sequences, approximately 6.1% detected once. Sequencing was performed on naive T cells sorted from blood. These receptors were taken from a young man in good health. Each CDR3 is given with its conserved first and last residue. Each record gives: J gene, CDR3 length, D gene, clone size, V gene, CDR3 protein, CDR3 DNA. The D gene is left open where the match is weak. Size is omitted from some rows. Given values are once, few, many or a class for expanded clones.

TRBJ1-3 14 TRBD1 - TRBV20-1 CSASRTGVGNTIYF TGCAGTGCTAGCAGAACAGGGGTTGGAAACACCATATATTTT
TRBJ2-1 14 - many TRBV6-1 CASGASSSYNEQFF TGTGCCAGCGGGGCTTCAAGCTCCTACAATGAGCAGTTCTTC
TRBJ2-2 15 - many TRBV5-1 CASSVRGVDTGELFF TGCGCCAGCAGCGTCAGGGGTGTGGACACCGGGGAGCTGTTTTTT
TRBJ2-1 15 TRBD2 - TRBV18 CASSPGGLAGDEQFF TGTGCCAGCTCACCCGGGGGACTAGCCGGCGATGAGCAGTTCTTC
TRBJ2-3 13 - - TRBV6-1 CASCGVSTDTQYF TGTGCCAGCTGTGGAGTTAGCACAGATACGCAGTATTTT
TRBJ1-6 13 - many TRBV5-1 CASSSLPESPLHF TGCGCCAGCAGCTCCCTCCCCGAGTCACCCCTCCACTTT
TRBJ2-2 13 - many TRBV10-3 CAIRDPNTGELFF TGTGCCATCAGGGACCCGAACACCGGGGAGCTGTTTTTT
TRBJ1-6 14 - many TRBV20-1 CSASTTVTNSPLHF TGCAGTGCTAGTACGACAGTGACTAATTCACCCCTCCACTTT
TRBJ1-2 14 - many TRBV5-1 CASSLDRAIYGYTF TGCGCCAGCAGCTTGGACAGGGCAATCTATGGCTACACCTTC
TRBJ2-1 14 TRBD2 few TRBV27 CASRGGRQSNEQFF TGTGCCAGCAGAGGCGGGAGGCAATCAAACGAGCAGTTCTTC
TRBJ2-2 13 - many TRBV7-7 CASSRRSTGELFF TGTGCCAGCAGCAGGAGATCCACCGGGGAGCTGTTTTTT
TRBJ1-6 16 TRBD1 - TRBV7-9 CASSPGTDAYNSPLHF TGTGCCAGCAGCCCAGGGACAGACGCCTATAATTCACCCCTCCACTTT
TRBJ2-3 13 - - TRBV19 CASSPTRSDTQYF TGTGCCAGTAGTCCCACCCGGAGCGATACGCAGTATTTT
TRBJ2-3 16 TRBD1 many TRBV4-1 CASSQDGGQGAVTQYF TGCGCCAGCAGCCAAGATGGGGGACAGGGGGCTGTCACGCAGTATTTT
TRBJ2-1 17 - few TRBV5-1 CASSWTASQSSYNEQFF TGCGCCAGCAGCTGGACAGCTAGCCAGAGCTCCTACAATGAGCAGTTCTTC
TRBJ1-5 13 - - TRBV14 CASAPGGNQPQHF TGTGCCAGCGCCCCGGGGGGGAATCAGCCCCAGCATTTT
TRBJ2-7 11 - few TRBV6-2/TRBV6-3 CASRGFYEQYF TGTGCCAGCAGAGGTTTCTACGAGCAGTACTTC
TRBJ2-1 14 TRBD1 many TRBV7-2 CASSSGTGAFEQFF TGTGCCAGCAGTTCCGGGACAGGGGCTTTTGAGCAGTTCTTC
TRBJ2-7 13 TRBD2 many TRBV12-3/TRBV12-4 CASTLGGLDEQYF TGTGCCAGCACCCTGGGAGGGTTGGACGAGCAGTACTTC
TRBJ1-1 15 TRBD1 many TRBV12-3/TRBV12-4 CASSLVAGGNTEAFF TGTGCCAGCAGTTTAGTCGCAGGGGGGAACACTGAAGCTTTCTTT
TRBJ2-6 18 - - TRBV20-1 CSARDLQGGASGANVLTF TGCAGTGCTAGAGACCTACAGGGAGGGGCCTCTGGGGCCAACGTCCTGACTTTC
TRBJ2-1 13 - many TRBV28 CASSFTSYNEQFF TGTGCCAGCAGTTTCACTAGCTACAATGAGCAGTTCTTC
TRBJ2-7 12 - many TRBV29-1 CSVVRSPADEYF TGCAGCGTTGTTAGGAGTCCAGCAGACGAGTACTTC
TRBJ2-4 14 - once TRBV6-2/TRBV6-3 CASSPGLTKNIQYF TGTGCCAGCAGCCCGGGGTTGACCAAAAACATTCAGTACTTC
TRBJ1-6 17 - few TRBV5-5 CASSLESGGTVNSPLHF TGTGCCAGCAGCTTGGAGAGTGGAGGGACGGTGAATTCACCCCTCCACTTT
TRBJ1-5 14 - - TRBV6-2/TRBV6-3 CASSYLGSWQPQHF TGTGCCAGCAGTTACCTGGGATCGTGGCAGCCCCAGCATTTT
TRBJ2-7 20 - - TRBV7-6 CASSLEVAPDSPNRSYEQYF TGTGCCAGCAGCTTAGAGGTCGCCCCTGATAGTCCGAACAGGTCCTACGAGCAGTACTTC
TRBJ2-3 13 - - TRBV20-1 CSARTSIPDTQYF TGCAGTGCTAGGACCTCGATCCCAGATACGCAGTATTTT
TRBJ1-5 15 - - TRBV7-9 CASSLTGTKDQPQHF TGTGCCAGCAGTCTAACAGGGACGAAAGATCAGCCCCAGCATTTT
TRBJ2-3 15 TRBD1 - TRBV6-1 CASSEQGQFTDTQYF TGTGCCAGCAGTGAACAGGGACAGTTCACAGATACGCAGTATTTT
TRBJ2-1 15 TRBD2 many TRBV12-3/TRBV12-4 CASRITSGTYNEQFF TGTGCCAGCAGGATCACTAGCGGGACATACAATGAGCAGTTCTTC
TRBJ1-1 13 - - TRBV12-3/TRBV12-4 CASSPNPGLRAFF TGTGCCAGCAGCCCGAACCCTGGGCTAAGAGCTTTCTTT
TRBJ1-5 16 - few TRBV16 CASSHTRDMGNQPQHF TGTGCCAGCAGCCATACCAGGGATATGGGCAATCAGCCCCAGCATTTT
TRBJ2-3 15 TRBD1 - TRBV20-1 CSASMGQGPTDTQYF TGCAGTGCTAGTATGGGACAGGGACCCACAGATACGCAGTATTTT
TRBJ2-7 16 - many TRBV15 CATSRGGLSGNYEQYF TGTGCCACCAGCAGAGGGGGGCTATCGGGGAACTACGAGCAGTACTTC
TRBJ2-2 15 TRBD1 many TRBV29-1 CSVNPGQGNTGELFF TGCAGCGTCAATCCGGGACAGGGGAACACCGGGGAGCTGTTTTTT
TRBJ2-1 12 - many TRBV20-1 CSARDSSFEQFF TGCAGTGCTAGGGACAGCTCCTTCGAGCAGTTCTTC
TRBJ2-6 17 - few TRBV10-3 CATGGFDSSSGANVLTF TGTGCCACCGGAGGGTTCGACAGCTCCTCTGGGGCCAACGTCCTGACTTTC